A selection of T cell receptor beta chains follows, all from one sample in a study of blood T cell repertoires in COVID-19. Repertoires were generated with immunoSEQ multiplex PCR, while TCRdb's copy carries only in-frame clones and drops some. Of about 220,000 clones listed, around 83% are singletons. The specimen sequenced was peripheral blood. The receptors were sampled from a woman in her 70s with COVID-19, enrolled during active disease. CDR3s include the opening cysteine and the closing phenylalanine or tryptophan. A D gene is named only where the DNA matches it firmly. The size of a clone is reported for some rows only, either as once, few or many, or as a class for expanded clones.

clone size	V gene	D gene	J gene	CDR3 DNA	CDR3 protein
-	TRBV28	-	TRBJ2-3	TGTGCCAGCAGTACTCGTCTACCGCCTAGCACAGATACGCAGTATTTT	CASSTRLPPSTDTQYF
-	TRBV5-6	-	TRBJ1-5	TGTGCCAGCAGCTTGACGAAGGGGTCCAATCAGCCCCAGCATTTT	CASSLTKGSNQPQHF
-	TRBV9	TRBD2	TRBJ2-3	TGTGCCAGCAGCGTGACTAGCGGGTTTACAGATACGCAGTATTTT	CASSVTSGFTDTQYF
few	TRBV28	-	TRBJ1-3	TGTGCCAGCAGTTTATCCACGGGGATATCAGGAAACACCATATATTTT	CASSLSTGISGNTIYF
-	TRBV5-4	-	TRBJ1-1	TGTGCCAGCAGCTTGGAGGCAGGCTCCACTGAAGCTTTCTTT	CASSLEAGSTEAFF
-	TRBV5-1	TRBD1	TRBJ2-3	TGCGCCAGCAGCTTGGTGCAGGGGGCCCCAGATACGCAGTATTTT	CASSLVQGAPDTQYF
-	TRBV19	-	TRBJ1-6	TGTGCCAGTAGTATATCAGGGGATAATTCACCCCTCCACTTT	CASSISGDNSPLHF
-	TRBV3-1/TRBV3-2	-	TRBJ1-2	TGTGCCAGCAGCCAAGTGGAGAACATCAGAACCTTC	CASSQVENIRTF
-	TRBV7-9	-	TRBJ2-3	TGTGCCAGCAGCCTCGGACAGAGCACAGATACGCAGTATTTT	CASSLGQSTDTQYF
few	TRBV6-5	-	TRBJ2-7	TGTGCCAGCAGTCAGGCCAGAGTTGGGTACGAGCAGTACTTC	CASSQARVGYEQYF
-	TRBV29-1	-	TRBJ1-3	TGCAGCGTTGGGGGGGGAGACGGAAACACCATATATTTT	CSVGGGDGNTIYF
few	TRBV2	-	TRBJ2-3	TGTGCCAGCATCGGGGTACCAAGCACAGATACGCAGTATTTT	CASIGVPSTDTQYF
-	TRBV14	TRBD2	TRBJ2-3	TGTGCCAGCAGCCGGCGGGAGACAGATACGCAGTATTTT	CASSRRETDTQYF
-	TRBV5-5	TRBD1	TRBJ1-1	TGTGCCAGCGGGCCTCCGGGAGTTCCAGGGGGCTTCACTGAAGCTTTCTTT	CASGPPGVPGGFTEAFF
-	TRBV2	-	TRBJ2-1	TGTGCCAGCAGCCCGGTTCGTGGCAATGAGCAGTTCTTC	CASSPVRGNEQFF
-	TRBV19	TRBD2	TRBJ2-2	TGTGCCAGTAGTCCCCGGGGGGGCGGGAGGCTCACCGGGGAGCTGTTTTTT	CASSPRGGGRLTGELFF
-	TRBV28	-	TRBJ1-4	TGTGCCAGCAGTTTTCGCAACTCAGGGGAAAAACTGTTTTTT	CASSFRNSGEKLFF
-	TRBV19	-	TRBJ2-5	TGTGCCAGTAGCTCCTCGGGTGGCTTTGAGACCCAGTACTTC	CASSSSGGFETQYF